The source of this T cell receptor (beta chain) is a study of blood T cell repertoires in COVID-19. As for the study in general: The United States, Italy and Spain supplied acute and convalescent COVID-19 samples. The cDNA or gDNA used as material had been derived from T cells, B-cell-depleted T cells, or PBMCs.

Trimming removed 6 bases from V and 0 bases from J, with 12 bases in between. Per the germline V gene, CDR1 is SGHAT and CDR2 is FQNNGV. This CDR3 comprises 16 residues. This clone was seen a handful of times. As handled by the study authors: Amplified reference gene primers provided the basis for estimating nucleated cell counts. The protocol was immunoSEQ multiplex PCR, while the TCRdb copy is restricted to in-frame clones and leaves out a portion. That table supplies the V and J calls and clone size; D and trimming were determined from the DNA. The sample consists of fewer than 110,000 clones, around 90% of them appearing once.

The source material was peripheral blood. The chain couples TRBV11-2 to TRBJ1-6; D remains ambiguous. The clonotype originates from a man aged 50 or older with acute or convalescent COVID-19. The CDR3 protein is CASRRTGSSYNSPLHF. The CDR3 coding sequence is TGTGCCAGCAGGAGAACCGGGAGCTCCTATAATTCACCCCTCCACTTT.